This T cell receptor (beta chain) was retrieved from a study of T cell repertoires in ileal Crohn's disease (dated by TCRdb to the late 2010s). Notes on the research overall: The median duration of disease was approximately 8.3 years, and at the time of surgery approximately 34% of patients were active smokers. Surgery was performed for a complication in all patients, with stricturing disease in 61% and penetrating disease in approximately 40%. Postoperative therapy was given to about half of the patients, with thiopurines administered to under 13 patients and anti-TNF agents administered to under 20 patients. Neoterminal ileum biopsies obtained at postoperative colonoscopy were designated as M6 samples. A prospective multicentre cohort supplied the 55 to 65 Crohn's disease patients whose TCR repertoires were analysed. The study ran alongside a multicentre cohort designed to identify predictors of early endoscopic recurrence after ileocolonic resection. Endoscopic postoperative recurrence was defined as a Rutgeerts score above i0. A total of 170 or so mucosal samples from approximately 60 patients were sequenced, collected from several sites on the surgical specimen and at postoperative endoscopy. The paper's findings and limits, for the study overall: Higher high-frequency clone percentages at surgery were associated with endoscopic recurrence; all patients with clonality above 26.8% (18/57) had recurrence. Patients who were active smokers at surgery had a significantly higher proportion of clonal expansions than non-smokers (around 24% vs 18%, p=0.02). Compared with CD4 T cells, sorted CD8 T cells held more high-frequency clones, which suggests that the mucosal expansions were mostly CD8. Within the first year after surgery, the timing of postoperative endoscopy varied, and the median delay was almost 7 months. Mucosal CD4 and CD8 T cells were sorted and sequenced only in a subgroup of patients, whose size was not stated.

About 500 nanograms of biopsy DNA per sample were submitted for commercial TCRB immunosequencing. A two-step, amplification bias-controlled multiplex PCR was used by Adaptive Biotechnology to amplify CDR3 regions from genomic DNA. Primers for every V and J gene segment were used in the first PCR, and barcodes and Illumina adapters were added in the second PCR. An Illumina instrument was used to sequence the CDR3 libraries. As for how the authors treated the data: Analysis combined the vendor-provided pipelines with custom analysis of raw data in R/Bioconductor under R version 3.3.0. Clonality, ranging from 0 to 1, was calculated as the inverse of the normalised Shannon entropy of all productive clones. High-frequency clones were defined as the share of the repertoire taken up by the top 100 clones, keeping only clones that passed a 95% confidence test. Repertoire diversity was measured with the Simpson index, and overlap between samples was measured with the Morisita-Horn index. Here the immuneACCESS table is served through TCRdb, limited to in-frame sequences with V and J called. Missing clones are a known gap in these copies; in checked studies unresolved V genes cover under half, and the rest lacks a known reason. That table is the source of V, J and clone size, and D and trimming were worked out from the DNA. Counted in this sample were almost 15,000 clones; roughly 79% of them appeared once. The ten biggest clones cover around 4.1% of the sample.

The time point label corresponds to: neoterminal ileum biopsy at postoperative endoscopy, about 6 months after surgery. Eligible patients were adults with ileal or ileocolonic Crohn's disease who had an indication for ileocolonic resection. Before DNA extraction, whole ileal mucosal biopsies were kept frozen at -80 degrees C. Genomic DNA was extracted from frozen whole biopsies using a TRizol-based method and was quantified with a NanoDrop 2000 spectrophotometer. With respect to this clone: What antigen it recognizes has not been identified. Nothing much larger sits one base from this clone, and base qualities are not available.

From V the trimming removes 5 bases and from J it removes 4 bases, while the gene matches leave 4 bases of the junction unaccounted for. The CDR3 goes from the cysteine to the phenylalanine over 13 residues. This entry keeps only the CDR3 DNA: 39 bases, framed from base 1. The germline V gene specifies MRHNA as CDR1 and SNTAGT as CDR2. The sequencing sample was made of ileal tissue. This clonotype originated in an adult with Crohn's disease. The chain is assembled from TRBV6-4 and TRBJ1-2; 7 nucleotides in the junction match TRBD1. The DNA sequence follows: TGTGCCAGCAGTTCAGGGGGTACCTATGGCTACACCTTC. It encodes CASSSGGTYGYTF.